Listed below are T cell receptor beta chains from one sample, sequenced in a study of blood T cell repertoires in COVID-19. TCRdb keeps only in-frame clones here, not all; method: immunoSEQ multiplex PCR. The table shows around 100,000 clones, with roughly 84% occurring only once. Sequencing was performed on peripheral blood. Every receptor here comes from a human donor in a cohort sampled during active COVID-19. Each CDR3 is given without its conserved first and last residue. Clone sizes are given selectively: once, few, many, or a class where the clone is expanded.

SARVQDTQY,TRBJ2-3,TRBV20-1,-
ASSPLAPLYNEQF,TRBJ2-1,TRBV18,-
ASIQTTDSWY,TRBJ2-5,TRBV5-1,-
ASSALKGKQETQY,TRBJ2-5,TRBV7-6,-
ASSLGTGGIRSGQPQH,TRBJ1-5,TRBV7-9,once
ASSLLLGGGLETQY,TRBJ2-5,TRBV5-6,-
SASGTNGGTEAF,TRBJ1-1,TRBV20-1,-
ASSYPTSGGALKTQY,TRBJ2-5,TRBV6-2/TRBV6-3,few
ASSRTALKNIQY,TRBJ2-4,TRBV5-6,-
ASSYRGQGNEQY,TRBJ2-7,TRBV6-5,-
ASSPGQATDTQY,TRBJ2-3,TRBV14,-
AISAQTGPNQPQH,TRBJ1-5,TRBV10-3,-
ASSPRDGGIRGEQY,TRBJ2-7,TRBV7-8,-
ASSLTTGYGYT,TRBJ1-2,TRBV6-5,-
ASSLHSGSYEQY,TRBJ2-7,TRBV11-3,-
ASSLAGGTSGY,TRBJ2-7,TRBV5-1,-
AIREGGGETQY,TRBJ2-5,TRBV10-3,-